The rows below give T cell receptor beta chains drawn from one sample of a study of vaccination effects on CD4 cells after COVID-19. Repertoires were generated with immunoSEQ multiplex PCR, while TCRdb's copy carries only in-frame clones and drops some. The table has approximately 60,000 clones, under 80% seen once; the top ten hold 20% to 25%. Their antigen targets remain unknown. Here the sequenced sample was CD4+ T cells from PBMCs cultured without peptide, taken before COVID-19 vaccination. The receptors come from a human donor who had a prior SARS-CoV-2 infection. The CDR3 runs from the conserved cysteine through the conserved F or W. A D gene is named only where the DNA matches it firmly. Clone size is given for some rows only: seen once, a few or many times, or a class if the clone is expanded.

D gene,V gene,J gene,clone size,CDR3 protein,CDR3 DNA
NA,TRBV19,TRBJ1-6,once,CASRPRGGSPLHF,TGTGCCAGTAGGCCCAGGGGTGGTTCACCCCTCCACTTT
TRBD1,TRBV4-1,TRBJ2-3,NA,CASSTQRTGGRDTQYF,TGCGCCAGCAGCACCCAAAGGACAGGGGGAAGAGATACGCAGTATTTT
NA,TRBV7-6,TRBJ2-1,NA,CASSGPPIDEQFF,TGTGCCAGCAGCGGCCCCCCGATAGATGAGCAGTTCTTC
NA,TRBV6-6,TRBJ2-7,NA,CASRPARVLNEQYF,TGTGCCAGCAGACCCGCCCGGGTCCTAAACGAGCAGTACTTC
NA,TRBV7-3,TRBJ1-1,NA,CASSREENTEAFF,TGTGCCAGCTCCCGGGAGGAGAACACTGAAGCTTTCTTT
NA,TRBV5-5,TRBJ2-5,NA,CASSLAVGDLETQYF,TGTGCCAGCAGCTTGGCCGTGGGGGACCTCGAGACCCAGTACTTC
NA,TRBV11-3,TRBJ2-3,NA,CASSLTTGTDTQYF,TGTGCCAGCAGCCTAACTACAGGGACAGATACGCAGTATTTT
TRBD2,TRBV7-2,TRBJ2-5,NA,CASSPSHRGRGQTQYF,TGTGCCAGCAGCCCATCACATCGCGGGAGAGGGCAGACCCAGTACTTC
NA,TRBV27,TRBJ2-5,NA,CASSLSLGETQYF,TGTGCCAGCAGTTTATCTTTGGGAGAGACCCAGTACTTC
NA,TRBV18,TRBJ2-7,NA,CASSPTVVYEQYF,TGTGCCAGCTCACCCACAGTGGTCTACGAGCAGTACTTC
TRBD1,TRBV7-8,TRBJ1-6,few,CASSLRAGGNSPLHF,TGTGCCAGCAGCTTAAGAGCAGGGGGTAATTCACCCCTCCACTTT
TRBD1,TRBV4-1,TRBJ1-2,once,CASSQAATGTGGSLADGYTF,TGCGCCAGCAGCCAAGCGGCAACGGGGACAGGGGGCAGTTTGGCGGATGGCTACACCTTC
TRBD2,TRBV12-5,TRBJ2-5,NA,CASGNGAGGQETQYF,TGTGCTAGTGGTAACGGGGCGGGGGGTCAAGAGACCCAGTACTTC
NA,TRBV5-5,TRBJ2-3,NA,CASSLGPGPSTDTQYF,TGTGCCAGCAGCTTGGGGCCAGGGCCTAGCACAGATACGCAGTATTTT
TRBD1,TRBV7-3,TRBJ2-2,NA,CASSLVGTGGTGELFF,TGTGCCAGCAGCCTCGTCGGGACAGGGGGCACCGGGGAGCTGTTTTTT
NA,TRBV5-1,TRBJ1-1,NA,CASSPGPNTEAFF,TGCGCCAGCAGCCCCGGACCAAACACTGAAGCTTTCTTT
NA,TRBV4-2,TRBJ2-1,NA,CASSQDKSYNEQFF,TGTGCCAGCAGCCAAGATAAATCCTACAATGAGCAGTTCTTC
NA,TRBV9,TRBJ1-2,NA,CASRETAGGYTF,TGTGCCAGCAGGGAGACGGCCGGGGGCTACACCTTC